Listed below are T cell receptor beta chains from one sample, sequenced in a study of tumor-infiltrating lymphocytes in localized non-small cell lung cancer. Libraries were prepared by immunoSEQ multiplex PCR; TCRdb keeps only in-frame clonotypes and omits some of them. The table includes 13,000 to 15,000 clones, approximately 62% detected once. Sequenced sample: uninvolved lung tissue not adjacent to the tumor. All receptors come from a human donor with non-small cell lung cancer. Both conserved end residues are part of each CDR3. Fields, in order: J gene, V gene, D gene, clone size, CDR3 protein, CDR3 DNA. D genes are given only for firm matches. Clone size is stated in some rows and not others, as once, few, many or a class when expanded.

TRBJ2-1 | TRBV28 | NA | NA | CASSSPHTTSYNEQFF | TGTGCCAGCAGTTCTCCTCACACTACTTCCTACAATGAGCAGTTCTTC
TRBJ1-6 | TRBV27 | NA | few | CASSQRTGNSPLHF | TGTGCCAGCAGTCAACGGACGGGAAATTCACCCCTCCACTTT
TRBJ2-2 | TRBV7-2 | NA | NA | CASSLAGGGTGELFF | TGTGCCAGCAGCTTAGCGGGAGGAGGGACCGGGGAGCTGTTTTTT
TRBJ2-7 | TRBV29-1 | TRBD1 | NA | CSVDTGTGVGEQYF | TGCAGCGTGGACACCGGGACAGGGGTTGGGGAGCAGTACTTC
TRBJ2-7 | TRBV27 | NA | NA | CASSLSRRGVGEQYF | TGTGCCAGCAGTTTATCCCGCAGGGGAGTGGGCGAGCAGTACTTC
TRBJ2-5 | TRBV5-1 | TRBD2 | NA | CASSSGRLAGQETQYF | TGCGCCAGCAGCTCCGGGCGGCTAGCGGGGCAAGAGACCCAGTACTTC
TRBJ1-4 | TRBV28 | NA | medium-sized | CASSDLGARTEKLFF | TGTGCCAGCAGTGACCTGGGAGCCAGAACGGAAAAACTGTTTTTT
TRBJ2-7 | TRBV6-5 | NA | few | CASSYSGGGYEQYF | TGTGCCAGCAGTTACTCGGGGGGCGGCTACGAGCAGTACTTC
TRBJ1-2 | TRBV7-8 | NA | NA | CASSLAGGPYYGYTF | TGTGCCAGCAGCTTAGCGGGAGGGCCCTACTATGGCTACACCTTC
TRBJ2-3 | TRBV29-1 | NA | NA | CSVESGTDTQYF | TGCAGCGTTGAGTCTGGCACAGATACGCAGTATTTT
TRBJ1-1 | TRBV28 | TRBD1 | NA | CASSILRGEGTEAFF | TGTGCCAGCAGCATCCTCAGGGGGGAAGGCACTGAAGCTTTCTTT
TRBJ1-1 | TRBV2 | TRBD1 | NA | CASSSGTGGFTEAFF | TGTGCCAGCAGTTCCGGGACAGGGGGCTTTACTGAAGCTTTCTTT
TRBJ1-1 | TRBV5-5 | NA | NA | CASSFAWTSFGDTEAFF | TGTGCCAGCAGCTTCGCCTGGACCTCCTTCGGGGACACTGAAGCTTTCTTT
TRBJ1-1 | TRBV6-6 | NA | NA | CASSYVDRHGAFF | TGTGCCAGCAGTTACGTAGACAGACATGGAGCTTTCTTT
TRBJ2-5 | TRBV5-1 | TRBD2 | NA | CASSPGGQETQYF | TGCGCCAGCAGCCCCGGGGGGCAAGAGACCCAGTACTTC
TRBJ2-5 | TRBV5-1 | NA | NA | CASSFLTAQETQYF | TGCGCCAGCAGCTTCTTGACGGCTCAAGAGACCCAGTACTTC
TRBJ1-2 | TRBV27 | TRBD1 | NA | CASSSGQGFGYTF | TGTGCCAGCAGTTCGGGACAGGGCTTCGGCTACACCTTC
TRBJ2-5 | TRBV29-1 | TRBD1 | NA | CSVDGTGGQETQYF | TGCAGCGTTGATGGGACAGGGGGCCAAGAGACCCAGTACTTC
TRBJ2-7 | TRBV7-9 | TRBD1 | few | CASSSGQGLHEQYF | TGTGCCAGCAGCTCGGGACAGGGCCTCCACGAGCAGTACTTC
TRBJ1-4 | TRBV28 | NA | NA | CASAVFGEKLFF | TGTGCCAGCGCGGTGTTTGGAGAAAAACTGTTTTTT
TRBJ1-2 | TRBV29-1 | NA | NA | CSVVFRADYGYTF | TGCAGCGTTGTCTTTAGGGCGGACTATGGCTACACCTTC
TRBJ2-2 | TRBV10-3 | NA | NA | CAAGAGTGELFF | TGTGCAGCAGGGGCCGGTACCGGGGAGCTGTTTTTT
TRBJ2-1 | TRBV15 | TRBD2 | few | CATSPRTSGTYNEQFF | TGTGCCACCAGCCCCCGGACTAGCGGCACCTACAATGAGCAGTTCTTC
TRBJ2-3 | TRBV5-1 | TRBD1 | NA | CASSPGQVVGADTQYF | TGCGCCAGCAGCCCCGGACAGGTCGTGGGTGCAGATACGCAGTATTTT
TRBJ1-1 | TRBV27 | TRBD1 | NA | CASSSGTGVNTEAFF | TGTGCCAGCAGTTCAGGGACAGGAGTAAACACTGAAGCTTTCTTT
TRBJ1-5 | TRBV7-2 | NA | NA | CASSLTVGEGPQHF | TGTGCCAGCAGCTTGACAGTAGGAGAGGGGCCCCAGCATTTT
TRBJ2-6 | TRBV6-6 | NA | once | CASTDTGSGANVLTF | TGTGCCAGCACCGATACAGGGTCTGGGGCCAACGTCCTGACTTTC
TRBJ2-5 | TRBV7-3 | TRBD2 | once | CASSSKGLAEETQYF | TGTGCCAGCAGCTCCAAGGGACTAGCGGAAGAGACCCAGTACTTC
TRBJ2-5 | TRBV11-2 | TRBD2 | NA | CASSSGLAGVLGETQYF | TGTGCCAGCAGCTCCGGACTAGCGGGGGTGCTGGGAGAGACCCAGTACTTC
TRBJ1-2 | TRBV28 | TRBD1 | NA | CASSYSGTGIYGYTF | TGTGCCAGCAGTTACTCCGGGACAGGGATATATGGCTACACCTTC
TRBJ2-7 | TRBV4-2 | TRBD1 | NA | CASSRQGDYSYEQYF | TGTGCCAGCAGCCGACAGGGAGATTATTCCTACGAGCAGTACTTC
TRBJ2-2 | TRBV7-3 | NA | few | CASRQGYTGELFF | TGTGCCAGCAGGCAGGGGTACACCGGGGAGCTGTTTTTT
TRBJ2-2 | TRBV28 | TRBD2 | NA | CASSLGSGLRNTGELFF | TGTGCCAGCAGTTTAGGTTCGGGACTACGGAACACCGGGGAGCTGTTTTTT
TRBJ1-4 | TRBV29-1 | TRBD1 | NA | CSVRPGTGGEKLFF | TGCAGCGTTCGACCCGGGACAGGTGGAGAAAAACTGTTTTTT
TRBJ2-2 | TRBV7-2 | NA | medium-sized | CASSLTPSNTGELFF | TGTGCCAGCAGCTTGACCCCATCGAACACCGGGGAGCTGTTTTTT
TRBJ2-1 | TRBV6-5 | NA | once | CASTTSKSSYNEQFF | TGTGCCAGCACTACTAGCAAGAGCTCCTACAATGAGCAGTTCTTC
TRBJ2-2 | TRBV9 | NA | NA | CASSPFGQGGGELFF | TGTGCCAGCAGCCCGTTCGGGCAGGGAGGCGGGGAGCTGTTTTTT
TRBJ2-7 | TRBV28 | NA | NA | CASSSAGGQGSYEQYF | TGTGCCAGCAGTTCGGCGGGGGGACAGGGTTCGTACGAGCAGTACTTC
TRBJ2-2 | TRBV9 | NA | NA | CASSLRTASTGELFF | TGTGCCAGCAGCCTGCGGACGGCGTCCACCGGGGAGCTGTTTTTT
TRBJ2-3 | TRBV29-1 | TRBD1 | few | CSVERDRVTDTQYF | TGCAGCGTTGAAAGGGACAGGGTGACAGATACGCAGTATTTT
TRBJ2-1 | TRBV4-1 | NA | NA | CASSQVSRIYNEQFF | TGCGCCAGCAGCCAAGTTAGCCGGATATACAATGAGCAGTTCTTC
TRBJ2-5 | TRBV25-1 | TRBD2 | once | CASSSGGVETQYF | TGTGCCAGCTCCAGCGGGGGGGTAGAGACCCAGTACTTC
TRBJ2-4 | TRBV14 | TRBD1 | NA | CASSRSTGPAKNIQYF | TGTGCCAGCAGCCGATCGACAGGGCCGGCCAAAAACATTCAGTACTTC